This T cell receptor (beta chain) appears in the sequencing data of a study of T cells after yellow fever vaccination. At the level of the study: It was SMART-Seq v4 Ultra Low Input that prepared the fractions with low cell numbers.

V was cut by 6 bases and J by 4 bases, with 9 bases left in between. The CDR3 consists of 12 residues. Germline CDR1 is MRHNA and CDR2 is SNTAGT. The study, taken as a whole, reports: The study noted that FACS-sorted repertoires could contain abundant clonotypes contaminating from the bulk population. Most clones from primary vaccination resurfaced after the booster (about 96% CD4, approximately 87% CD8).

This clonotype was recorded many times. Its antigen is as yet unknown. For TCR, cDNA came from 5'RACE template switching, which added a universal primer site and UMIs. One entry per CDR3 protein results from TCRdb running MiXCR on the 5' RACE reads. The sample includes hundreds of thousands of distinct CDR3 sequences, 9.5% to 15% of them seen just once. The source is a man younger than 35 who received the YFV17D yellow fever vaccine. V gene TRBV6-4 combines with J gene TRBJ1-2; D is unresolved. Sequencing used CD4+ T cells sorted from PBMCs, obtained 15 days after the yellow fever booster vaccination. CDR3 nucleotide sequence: TGTGCCAGCAGACACCTGACCTATGGCTACACCTTC. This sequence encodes CASRHLTYGYTF.